Sequencing of this T cell receptor (beta chain) was carried out in a study of PD-1 blockade in classical Hodgkin lymphoma. Overall study results and limits: The diversity seen at baseline in complete responders resembled that of newly diagnosed patients. CD4+ TCR diversity, unlike CD8+, climbed significantly by C4D1.

Clones were read by immunoSEQ multiplex PCR, and TCRdb kept only the in-frame ones, dropping some. The sample lists around 60,000 clones; roughly 91% were seen once. This CDR3 has 14 residues. V dropped 1 base and J dropped 8; count of bases not matched to a gene: 2. Germline V gives CDR1 MGHRA, CDR2 YSYEKL. Following autologous stem cell transplantation, relapse occurred in every patient, and exposure to brentuximab vedotin varied. Each best response was a complete response, a partial response or progressive disease. This clone is a singleton in its sample. Antigen unknown. V gene TRBV4-1 combines with J gene TRBJ2-2, with 9 bases identical to TRBD2. The sequence came from a human donor with classical Hodgkin lymphoma. The sample in question was peripheral blood mononuclear cells (PBMCs), obtained before the second cycle of nivolumab. In DNA, the CDR3 is TGCGCCAGCAGCCAAGTAGGACTAGCGGGGGAGCTGTTTTTT. Protein sequence: CASSQVGLAGELFF.